The entry below gives a single TCR beta chain sequence along with its context. Antigen unknown. Study-wide results and limits: Tumor-infiltrating Treg TCR alpha and beta sequences overlapped most with tumor naive CD4+ T cells, then blood naive.

Trimming took off 8 bases at V and 0 bases at J, with 11 bases between the two ends. This CDR3 comprises 15 residues. Germline V gene sequence: CDR1 MNHNS, CDR2 SASEGT. Cells sorted as Tregs were CD4+, CD25+ and CD127-/low. Full-length variable regions came from constant-region reverse primers plus semi-nested Nested Universal Primer A PCR. Each CDR3 protein gets one entry after TCRdb re-called the 5' RACE reads with MiXCR. This table holds fewer than 75,000 distinct CDR3 sequences, roughly 28% found once. This chain uses TRBV6-1 with TRBJ1-6; D not certain. This receptor was identified in a female donor with breast cancer. The material sequenced was tumor-infiltrating Tregs sorted from the breast tumor. DNA of the CDR3: TGTGCCAGCCGTGGATCCTCCTCCTATAATTCACCCCTCCACTTT. It encodes CASRGSSSYNSPLHF.